A single sample gave rise to the 27 T cell receptor beta chains below, sequenced in a study of CD8 T cells in ankylosing spondylitis. Study-level findings and limits: A TCR beta motif of roughly eight highly homologous variants appeared characteristic of ankylosing spondylitis blood.

TCRdb reanalysed the 5' RACE reads using MiXCR and keeps one entry per CDR3 protein. The sample contains around 770,000 distinct CDR3 sequences, 10% to 15% of which appear only once. Their target antigens are unknown. Sequenced material: blood, either unsorted or a sorted T cell fraction (not recorded which). The receptor source for this set is a male donor with ankylosing spondylitis.

V is TRBV6-5 and J is TRBJ1-2; no firm D call. The CDR3 extends over 13 amino acids. Germline V gives CDR1 MNHEY, CDR2 SVGAGI. V lost 3 bases to trimming and J lost 4 bases, with 9 bases between them. The CDR3 coding sequence is TGTGCCAGCAGTTATTCGGAGGTCTATGGCTACACCTTC. It translates to CASSYSEVYGYTF.

The J gene is TRBJ1-1, the V gene TRBV18; D uncertain. The CDR3 runs to 15 residues. The germline gives CDR1 KGHSH, CDR2 LQKENI. The V end was cut by 0 bases, the J end by 1 base, with 9 bases between. The CDR3 bases are TGTGCCAGCTCACCACCGACGGGATGGAACACTGAAGCTTTCTTT. Translating it yields CASSPPTGWNTEAFF.

This clonotype has just a few counts. The chain is built from TRBV10-3 and TRBJ2-5; D perhaps matches TRBD1 (6 bases). In germline, CDR1 is ENHRY, CDR2 SYGVKD. The V end was cut by 0 bases, the J end by 5 bases, with 10 bases between. This CDR3 has 14 amino acids. For the CDR3, the DNA is TGTGCCATCAGTGAGTCGAGGGGGATCGAGACCCAGTACTTC. Its translation: CAISESRGIETQYF.

The V call is TRBV7-2, the J call TRBJ1-2, with D possibly matching TRBD1 (5 bases). The CDR3 is 15 amino acids. Trimming took off 2 bases at V and 2 bases at J, with 12 bases between the two ends. Germline lookup yields CDR1 SGHTA and CDR2 FQGNSA. The CDR3 is CASSLYWDSNYGYTF. As DNA, the CDR3 is TGTGCCAGCAGCTTATACTGGGACTCAAACTATGGCTACACCTTC. The full variable domain, with the rest looked up from reference TRBV7-2 and TRBJ1-2, is GAGVSQSPSNKVTEKGKDVELRCDPISGHTALYWYRQSLGQGLEFLIYFQGNSAPDKSGLPSDRFSAERTGGSVSTLTIQRTQQEDSAVYLCASSLYWDSNYGYTFGSGTRLTVV.

Remarks on this clonotype: One junction end does not reproduce the germline sequence, and a read error may be involved. The chain combines TRBV6-5 with TRBJ1-1; TRBD1 matches 7 bases. CDR1 and CDR2 from the germline V gene are MNHEY and SVGAGI. This CDR3 has 15 residues. DNA for the CDR3: TGTGCCAGCAGTTGGACGAGGGGGCGGAAAACTGGAGCTTTCTTT. Its protein product is CASSWTRGRKTGAFF.

This clonotype was seen ten or more times. The CDR3 region has the DNA TGTGCCAGCAGCCCGCATCGCAATCAGCCCCAGCATTTT. It is translated as CASSPHRNQPQHF. The chain combines TRBV6-2 or TRBV6-3 with TRBJ1-5, with no clear D. The CDR3 totals 13 residues. Germline lookup yields CDR1 MNHEY and CDR2 SVGEGT. With 6 bases removed from V and 2 bases from J, the gap between germline ends came to 8 bases.

The chain recombines TRBV20-1 with TRBJ1-2; D might be TRBD1 (5 bases). The CDR3 has 13 amino acids. Germline lookup yields CDR1 DFQATT and CDR2 SNEGSKA (reference sequence). Trimming stripped 3 bases from V and 4 bases from J, with 12 bases between. The CDR3 DNA follows: TGCAGTGCTAGCGGAGGGGTAGGCTATGGCTACACCTTC. Amino acid sequence: CSASGGVGYGYTF.

In its sample, this clonotype was seen a few times. The CDR3, as DNA: TGTGCCATCAGTGAGTTCGGGGGAACAGATACGCAGTATTTT. Translation gives CAISEFGGTDTQYF. The chain joins TRBV10-3 to TRBJ2-3, with D tentatively TRBD2 (6 bases). V was cut by 1 base and J by 3 bases, with 8 bases left in between. CDR1 and CDR2 (germline): ENHRY, SYGVKD. The CDR3 sequence is 14 residues long.

V and J are TRBV9 and TRBJ2-5; no reliable D call. Germline lookup yields CDR1 SGDLS and CDR2 YYNGEE. The ends were cut back, 0 bases at V and 2 bases at J, with 11 bases in the middle. The CDR3 has 15 amino acids. CDR3 sequence: CASSVGGPTQETQYF. CDR3 DNA sequence: TGTGCCAGCAGCGTAGGCGGACCGACTCAAGAGACCCAGTACTTC.

This clonotype was observed a handful of times. The gene calls are TRBV15 and TRBJ1-3; 7 nucleotides align to TRBD1. Germline V CDR1 and CDR2: LNHNV, YYDKDF (reference sequence). Trimming cost V 5 bases and J 1 base; bases outside gene matches: 8. The CDR3 extends over 16 amino acids. The CDR3 is CATSAWTGFSGNTIYF. The CDR3 bases are TGTGCCACCAGCGCCTGGACAGGCTTTTCTGGAAACACCATATATTTT.

The gene calls are TRBV12-3 or TRBV12-4 and TRBJ1-4, with D perhaps TRBD1 (5 bases). Trimming took off 2 bases at V and 8 bases at J, with 15 bases between the two ends. CDR3 size: 15 residues. The CDR3 DNA sequence: TGTGCCAGCAGTTTATCGGCAGGGCTCAAAGAAAAACTGTTTTTT. Amino acid sequence: CASSLSAGLKEKLFF.

This clonotype was counted at least ten times. The V gene is TRBV15, the J gene TRBJ2-3, with D hard to call. This CDR3 region has 13 residues. The V end lost 0 bases, the J end lost 6 bases, and 7 bases lay between the germline ends. Germline lookup yields CDR1 LNHNV and CDR2 YYDKDF (reference sequence). This chain's CDR3 is CATSRDQRDTQYF. Written as DNA, the CDR3 is TGTGCCACCAGCAGAGATCAAAGGGATACGCAGTATTTT. Variable domain in full (rest from reference TRBV15 and TRBJ2-3): DAMVIQNPRYQVTQFGKPVTLSCSQTLNHNVMYWYQQKSSQAPKLLFHYYDKDFNNEADTPDNFQSRRPNTSFCFLDIRSPGLGDTAMYLCATSRDQRDTQYFGPGTRLTVL.

This clonotype was detected only a few times. V gene TRBV6-1 combines with J gene TRBJ2-5; D is unresolved. Germline CDR1 is MNHNS and CDR2 is SASEGT. The CDR3 runs 14 residues. The V and J ends lost 2 bases and 5 bases respectively, with 12 bases between them. In nucleotides, the CDR3 is TGTGCCAGCAGTGAACGGAAAGAAGGCGAGACCCAGTACTTC. Translation gives CASSERKEGETQYF.

This clonotype was detected a few times. This chain uses TRBV10-3 with TRBJ2-7; D perhaps matches TRBD2 (6 bases). V was cut by 6 bases and J by 5 bases, with 17 bases left in between. From germline, CDR1 is ENHRY and CDR2 SYGVKD. The CDR3 runs 14 residues. The CDR3 DNA reads TGTGCCATCAGCCGCCGGGCGGGGAACGACGAGCAGTACTTC. Its protein product is CAISRRAGNDEQYF.

The chain employs TRBV10-3 and TRBJ2-3, with TRBD2 matching over 7 bases. This CDR3 contains 13 residues. V was clipped by 5 bases and J by 9 bases; unmatched bases: 8. Germline CDR1 ENHRY, CDR2 SYGVKD. The CDR3 sequence: CAISNIAGDTQYF. The CDR3 DNA sequence: TGTGCCATCAGTAACATAGCGGGCGACACGCAGTATTTT.

This clonotype was seen at least ten times. V and J are TRBV29-1 and TRBJ2-1; D is unclear. This CDR3 spans 13 amino acids. Trimming took 4 bases from V and 6 from J, leaving 13 bases between them. The germline V gene encodes CDR1 SQVTM and CDR2 ANQGSEA. Here the CDR3 DNA reads TGCAGCGTTGTTCTAGGTTGGGCCAATGAGCAGTTCTTC. Its translation: CSVVLGWANEQFF.

This clonotype was observed a handful of times. The chain uses TRBV4-3 and TRBJ2-3, with unresolved D. Germline V gives CDR1 LGHNA, CDR2 YSLEER. The CDR3 covers 13 residues. Trimming removed 2 bases at V and 2 bases at J, with 5 bases between. This CDR3 is CASSQPYTDTQYF. The CDR3 region has the DNA TGCGCCAGCAGCCAACCTTACACAGATACGCAGTATTTT.

This clonotype was seen many times. The chain links TRBV24-1 to TRBJ1-1, with D perhaps TRBD1 (5 bases). Trimming removed 3 bases at V and 4 bases at J, with 8 bases between. CDR3 length: 13 amino acids. The germline CDR1 and CDR2 sequences are KGHDR and SFDVKD. CDR3 amino acids: CATSDRDRTEAFF. Here the CDR3 DNA reads TGTGCCACCAGTGATCGGGACCGCACTGAAGCTTTCTTT.

There are many counts of this clonotype. This chain links TRBV5-1 with TRBJ1-2; D is unclear. The CDR3 has 11 amino acids. Germline CDR1 is SGHRS and CDR2 is YFSETQ. The germline V and J ends were trimmed by 3 bases and 6 bases, with 6 bases remaining between them. The CDR3 reads CASSSGNGYTF. Here the CDR3 DNA reads TGCGCCAGCAGCTCTGGGAATGGCTACACCTTC.

The chain employs TRBV9 and TRBJ1-2; a possible D gene is TRBD1 (5 bases). The germline V and J ends were trimmed by 2 bases and 8 bases, with 13 bases remaining between them. The germline gives CDR1 SGDLS, CDR2 YYNGEE. CDR3 length: 13 residues. The CDR3 loop is CASSVFTGSGYTF. In nucleotides, the CDR3 is TGTGCCAGCAGCGTGTTTACAGGCTCGGGCTACACCTTC.

The genes are TRBV5-1 and TRBJ1-1, with TRBD1 matching over 8 bases. Germline CDR1 reads SGHRS; CDR2 reads YFSETQ. The CDR3 has 16 amino acids. The V and J ends lost 4 bases and 7 bases, in that order; junction bases with no gene match: 15. DNA of the CDR3: TGCGCCAGCAGCAGGGACAGGACCCGGGGTTTTGGTGAAGCTTTCTTT. It encodes CASSRDRTRGFGEAFF.

There are a few counts of this clonotype. This chain uses TRBV20-1 with TRBJ2-7; 9 bases align to TRBD1. This CDR3 has 14 residues. Trimming removed 8 bases from V and 5 bases from J; junction bases left unmatched: 13. CDR1 is DFQATT and CDR2 is SNEGSKA in the germline V gene (reference sequence). The CDR3 is CSLRYRGQVHEQYF. CDR3 sequence (DNA): TGCAGTTTACGATACAGGGGGCAAGTCCACGAGCAGTACTTC.

This clonotype was seen more than once but under ten times. J is TRBJ2-1 and V is TRBV20-1; 7 bases map to TRBD2. Losses at the gene ends were 3 bases for V and 2 bases for J; bases not matched to a gene: 13. The CDR3 length is 17 residues. The V gene's germline CDR1 is DFQATT and CDR2 SNEGSKA (reference sequence). CDR3: CSAREPASGSPYNEQFF. The CDR3 DNA sequence: TGCAGTGCTAGGGAACCAGCTAGCGGATCACCCTACAATGAGCAGTTCTTC.

CDR3 nucleotides: TGTGCCAGCATCCCTGGGACTGGATCTAGCACAGATACGCAGTATTTT. Translated, it gives CASIPGTGSSTDTQYF. The genes are TRBV6-1 and TRBJ2-3; possible D gene TRBD2, 6 bases. Trimming stripped 7 bases from V and 0 bases from J, with 17 bases between. This CDR3 comprises 16 residues. Germline V gene sequence: CDR1 MNHNS, CDR2 SASEGT.

The chain couples TRBV5-1 to TRBJ2-3, with D unresolved. CDR1 SGHRS and CDR2 YFSETQ come from the germline V gene. V lost 0 bases, J lost 4 bases, and 9 bases lay in between. The CDR3 has 14 residues. In nucleotides, the CDR3 is TGCGCCAGCAGCTTGGAGTTGATTGCAGATACGCAGTATTTT. Translating it yields CASSLELIADTQYF.

This clonotype was seen a handful of times. The chain links TRBV6-2 or TRBV6-3 to TRBJ1-2, with D possibly being TRBD1 (6 bases). The V gene's germline CDR1 is MNHEY and CDR2 SVGEGT. CDR3 length: 13 amino acids. Trimming pared 6 bases from V and 9 bases from J, leaving 17 bases between. The DNA for the CDR3 is TGTGCCAGCAGAGGGCCGACAGGCATCCGCTACACCTTC. Its protein product is CASRGPTGIRYTF.

This clonotype has a count of ten or more. This chain joins TRBV3-1 and TRBJ1-1, with D possibly matching TRBD1 (6 bases). Germline V gene lookup returns CDR1 LGHDT and CDR2 YNNKEL (reference sequence). CDR3 length: 14 amino acids. V lost 2 bases to trimming and J lost 4 bases, with 11 bases between them. The DNA of the CDR3 is TGTGCCAGCAGCCAAAGACAGGAGTCCACTGAAGCTTTCTTT. Translated, it gives CASSQRQESTEAFF. The full variable domain, rest sourced from reference TRBV3-1 and TRBJ1-1, is DTAVSQTPKYLVTQMGNDKSIKCEQNLGHDTMYWYKQDSKKFLKIMFSYNNKELIINETVPNRFSPKSPDKAHLNLHINSLELGDSAVYFCASSQRQESTEAFFGQGTRLTVV.